This TCR beta chain stems from a study of cytomegalovirus exposure and HLA in healthy donors. General study results and limits: Reportedly, diagnosis of cytomegalovirus status by the classifier showed high specificity and sensitivity. A subsequent analysis found that TCR clusters from the first cohort also tended to co-occur in the roughly 120 validation repertoires, with about 93% of cluster scores above 0. A list of 150 to 200 TCR beta chains associated with cytomegalovirus was given.

Sequencing was performed with immunoSEQ multiplex PCR; in TCRdb, only in-frame clones are kept and a portion is missing. Of 300,000 to 400,000 clones listed, 88% are singletons. Trimming removed 6 bases from V and 8 bases from J, with 14 bases in between. The CDR3 consists of 14 residues. The germline gives CDR1 MNHEY, CDR2 SMNVEV (reference sequence). Comment on this clone: Its antigen is undetermined.

This chain links TRBV27 with TRBJ2-6; a possible D gene is TRBD1 (6 bases). The sample consisted of PBMCs. The sequence was collected from a young man in good health and CMV-seronegative. CDR3 sequence reads: CASRGLGQSNVLTF. The CDR3 coding sequence is TGTGCCAGCAGGGGATTGGGACAATCCAACGTCCTGACTTTC.